This T cell receptor (beta chain) came from a study of identical twins. Using its own MiXCR run on the 5' RACE reads, TCRdb lists one record per CDR3 protein. Among 500,000 to 550,000 distinct CDR3 sequences listed, 20% to 25% were seen once. This CDR3 has 11 amino acids. V was shortened by 7 bases and J by 0 bases, with 5 bases between the two germline ends. Germline V CDR1 and CDR2: SQVTM, ANQGSEA. These same data were also listed under a study on yellow fever vaccine responses in identical twins.

This clonotype was obtained from a woman aged 18 to 35 in good health. The rearrangement links TRBV29-1 to TRBJ2-3; no clear D gene. Sequencing used CD4+ T cells sorted from blood. This chain's CDR3 is CSAKSTDTQYF. In DNA, the CDR3 is TGCAGCGCTAAGAGCACAGATACGCAGTATTTT.